The next 9 T cell receptor beta chains were all read from a single sample in a study of post-analysis software for immune sequencing data. Study results and caveats: Patients showed TRBV5-6, TRBV5-1 and TRBV20-1 among a handful of TRBV segments more frequent than in controls.

Researchers reported that TCR beta cDNA libraries carried unique molecular identifiers. MiXCR, applied by TCRdb to the PCR reads, yields one record per CDR3 protein. This sample yields 650,000 to 850,000 distinct CDR3 sequences, of which 53% are seen a single time; approximately 4.5% belongs to the top ten. The antigens these receptors bind are not known. Sequences were obtained from blood. The receptor set was obtained from a girl aged 10 to 17 with multiple sclerosis.

In its sample, this clonotype was seen a few times. The gene calls are TRBV29-1 and TRBJ1-1; 12 nucleotides match TRBD1. The germline CDR1 and CDR2 sequences are SQVTM and ANQGSEA. This CDR3 has 13 amino acids. J was trimmed by 10 bases and V by 7 bases; bases with no gene match: 10. This chain's CDR3 is CSASGTGGAAAFF. CDR3 coding DNA: TGCAGCGCTTCCGGGACAGGGGGCGCGGCAGCTTTCTTT.

CDR3 sequence (DNA): TGTGCCAGCAGGGCTTATAGCTCCTACGAGCAGTACTTC. Translating it yields CASRAYSSYEQYF. This rearrangement joins TRBV12-3 or TRBV12-4 to TRBJ2-7, with D unresolved. V was trimmed by 6 bases and J by 0 bases, leaving 9 bases between them. This CDR3 is 13 amino acids long.

This clonotype appeared a few times. The chain is built from TRBV6-4 and TRBJ1-5; possibly TRBD1 for D (5 bases). Between the trimmed V and J ends, which lost 4 bases and 1 base, there was a span of 5 bases. CDR3 length equals 13 residues. CDR1 and CDR2 from the germline V gene are MRHNA and SNTAGT. CDR3 protein: CASSGDSNQPQHF. CDR3 bases: TGTGCCAGCAGTGGGGACAGCAATCAGCCCCAGCATTTT.

The rearrangement links TRBV9 to TRBJ2-1; D perhaps matches TRBD2 (5 bases). The CDR3 is 15 amino acids. The V gene's germline CDR1 is SGDLS and CDR2 YYNGEE. With 4 bases removed from V and 1 base from J, the gap between germline ends came to 12 bases. DNA for the CDR3: TGTGCCAGCAGCCCAAGCGGTGCGTCCTACAATGAGCAGTTCTTC. It codes for CASSPSGASYNEQFF.

The rearrangement links TRBV10-1 to TRBJ2-5, with TRBD1 matching over 10 bases. The J call is in doubt because the DNA end fits TRBJ2-7 better. Germline-derived CDR1 and CDR2 are WNHNN and SYGVQD (reference sequence). The CDR3 contains 14 residues. CDR3 region: CASSEARQGAEQYF. Written as DNA, the CDR3 is TGCGCCAGCAGTGAGGCCCGACAGGGGGCCGAGCAGTACTTC.

This rearrangement joins TRBV15 to TRBJ1-1, with 8 bases aligning to TRBD1. CDR1 is LNHNV, CDR2 YYDKDF, per germline (reference sequence). The trim removed 4 bases at V and 6 bases at J, leaving 4 bases unmatched. The CDR3 consists of 13 residues. The CDR3 nucleotides read TGTGCCACCAGCACGAGGACAGGGCCTGAAGCTTTCTTT. Encoded protein: CATSTRTGPEAFF.

J is TRBJ2-5 and V is TRBV4-2; D uncertain. V lost 0 bases to trimming and J lost 5 bases, with 13 bases between them. The germline gives CDR1 LGHNA, CDR2 YNFKEQ. The CDR3 has 15 residues. CDR3 in DNA: TGTGCCAGCAGCCAAGATACCCAGCTCAGGGAGACCCAGTACTTC. This gives the protein CASSQDTQLRETQYF.

This clonotype was counted between two and nine times. The gene calls are TRBV12-3 or TRBV12-4 and TRBJ2-4; 8 positions agree with TRBD2. With 3 bases clipped from V and 9 bases from J, the junction kept 13 bases outside the gene matches. The CDR3 length is 16 residues. Here the CDR3 DNA reads TGTGCCAGCAGTTTCCTGGCGGGAGGAGTCAAGGGCATTCAGTACTTC. Its protein is CASSFLAGGVKGIQYF.

This chain joins TRBV5-1 and TRBJ1-1; D ambiguous. The ends were cut back, 0 bases at V and 1 base at J, with 10 bases in the middle. Per germline, CDR1 SGHRS and CDR2 YFSETQ. The CDR3 length is 15 residues. The CDR3 DNA is TGCGCCAGCAGCTTGGGGACCATTACGAACACTGAAGCTTTCTTT. It is translated as CASSLGTITNTEAFF. Based on the CDR3 plus reference TRBV5-1 and TRBJ1-1, the full variable domain is KAGVTQTPRYLIKTRGQQVTLSCSPISGHRSVSWYQQTPGQGLQFLFEYFSETQRNKGNFPGRFSGRQFSNSRSEMNVSTLELGDSALYLCASSLGTITNTEAFFGQGTRLTVV.